The rows below give T cell receptor beta chains drawn from one sample of a study of CD8+CD57+ T cells in acquired aplastic anemia. One entry per CDR3 protein results from TCRdb running MiXCR on the reads. The repertoire consists of 120,000 or so distinct CDR3 sequences, with over 45% occurring once and the leading ten covering 2% to 3%. The sample consisted of sorted CD4+, CD8+, or CD8+CD57+ T cells (not recorded which) from PBMCs. All receptors come from a human donor in good health, serving as a control. Both conserved end residues are part of each CDR3. A D gene is named only where the DNA matches it firmly. Only some rows state a clone size, as once, few, many or a class for expanded clones.

d_gene	abundance	v_gene	j_gene	CDR3nt	CDR3aa
TRBD1	many	TRBV5-4	TRBJ1-1	TGTGCCAGCAGCTTCCAGGGGGCGCGAACTGAAGCTTTCTTT	CASSFQGARTEAFF
.	.	TRBV10-1	TRBJ1-6	TGCGCCAGCAGTGAGTACCCGTCGGGGACGCACGCCTTT	CASSEYPSGTHAF
.	.	TRBV5-1	TRBJ1-2	TGCGCCAGCAGCTTGGGTGAACCGAACTATGGCTACACCTTC	CASSLGEPNYGYTF
.	many	TRBV6-1	TRBJ1-2	TGTGCCAGCAGTGAAATGGGGGGTGGCTACACCTTC	CASSEMGGGYTF
TRBD1	many	TRBV19	TRBJ1-2	TGTGCCAGTAGTGCCGGGACAGGGAGGGGCTACACCTTC	CASSAGTGRGYTF
TRBD1	many	TRBV7-2	TRBJ1-2	TGTGCCAGCAGCCCTCCCAGGGGGCGCTCCTATGGCTACACCTTC	CASSPPRGRSYGYTF
TRBD2	.	TRBV5-6	TRBJ2-5	TGTGCGCCCGGTGGCCCCTGGGGAGGGGAGACCCAGTACTTC	CAPGGPWGGETQYF
.	few	TRBV5-1	TRBJ2-1	TGCGCCAGCAGCTTGGTTTCAGGGTCGGACAATGAGCAGTTCTTC	CASSLVSGSDNEQFF
.	many	TRBV7-9	TRBJ1-1	TGTGCCAGCAGCTGGATAACAGGGCCCACTGAAGCTTTCTTT	CASSWITGPTEAFF
TRBD1	many	TRBV20-1	TRBJ1-2	TGCAGTGCGCTCGGGACAGGGAAGTATGGCTACACCTTC	CSALGTGKYGYTF
.	.	TRBV10-1	TRBJ1-6	TGCGCCAGCAGTGAGGGGACTTCACCCCTCCACTTT	CASSEGTSPLHF
.	many	TRBV6-1	TRBJ2-7	TGTGCCAGCAGTGAACAGAGGGTATCCTCCTACGAGCAGTACTTC	CASSEQRVSSYEQYF
TRBD1	many	TRBV19	TRBJ2-7	TGTGCCAGTAGTATGGGGTCGGCGGCAGGGGGCTACGAGCAGTACTTC	CASSMGSAAGGYEQYF
.	few	TRBV10-3	TRBJ1-1	TGTGCCATCAGTGCGACGACAGACCGGAACACTGAAGCTTTCTTT	CAISATTDRNTEAFF
.	.	TRBV20-1	TRBJ1-6	TGCAGTGCTACGGTGATTGTCTATAATTCACCCCTCCACTTT	CSATVIVYNSPLHF
.	many	TRBV7-9	TRBJ2-1	TGTGCCAGCAGCTTCTTACAGGGCTACAATGAGCAGTTCTTC	CASSFLQGYNEQFF
.	.	TRBV11-1	TRBJ1-2	TGTGCCAGCAGCTTACGACAGTCCGCTTCCGATGGCTACACCTTC	CASSLRQSASDGYTF
.	.	TRBV29-1	TRBJ1-2	TGCAGCGTTGTTGGCAGTGACCGTACTAACTATGGCTACACCTTC	CSVVGSDRTNYGYTF
.	.	TRBV19	TRBJ1-2	TGTGCCAGCAGTCGTGGCAGCTATGGCTACACCTTC	CASSRGSYGYTF
.	.	TRBV9	TRBJ1-3	TGTGCCAGCAGCACCTCGACAGGAGGAAACACCATATATTTT	CASSTSTGGNTIYF
TRBD1	.	TRBV5-1	TRBJ2-1	TGCGCCAGCAGCGAGGGACAGGGCGTCAATGAGCAGTTCTTC	CASSEGQGVNEQFF
.	.	TRBV9	TRBJ2-7	TGTGCCAGCAGCGTAGGTTGGGGGATGACCTACGAGCAGTACTTC	CASSVGWGMTYEQYF